The T cell receptor beta chain described here comes from a study of CD8 T cells in ankylosing spondylitis. Study-wide findings and caveats: Disease-linked clones bore a CD8+ phenotype, appearing relatively rarely in peripheral blood. Reportedly, disease-linked clones are significantly enriched in ankylosing spondylitis patients' matched synovial fluid. Blood from ankylosing spondylitis patients appeared to carry a characteristic roughly 8-variant TCR beta motif.

On this clonotype itself: Antigen: not known.

Quantitative 5'-RACE with molecular barcodes produced the TCR beta libraries. TCRdb ran MiXCR on the 5' RACE reads and lists one entry per CDR3 protein. The sample contains around 220,000 distinct CDR3 sequences, 8% to 11% of which appear only once. The V gene's germline CDR1 is SQVTM and CDR2 ANQGSEA. The CDR3 is 13 residues long. The V and J ends lost 0 bases and 8 bases, in that order; junction bases with no gene match: 6. This chain joins TRBV29-1 and TRBJ1-2; 7 bases are shared with TRBD1. This receptor was obtained from a male donor with ankylosing spondylitis or in good health (not recorded which). Sequencing input: blood, either unsorted or a sorted T cell fraction (not recorded which). CDR3 coding DNA: TGCAGCGTTGAAGAGGCAGGGGGTGGCGGCTACACCTTC. It specifies CSVEEAGGGGYTF.